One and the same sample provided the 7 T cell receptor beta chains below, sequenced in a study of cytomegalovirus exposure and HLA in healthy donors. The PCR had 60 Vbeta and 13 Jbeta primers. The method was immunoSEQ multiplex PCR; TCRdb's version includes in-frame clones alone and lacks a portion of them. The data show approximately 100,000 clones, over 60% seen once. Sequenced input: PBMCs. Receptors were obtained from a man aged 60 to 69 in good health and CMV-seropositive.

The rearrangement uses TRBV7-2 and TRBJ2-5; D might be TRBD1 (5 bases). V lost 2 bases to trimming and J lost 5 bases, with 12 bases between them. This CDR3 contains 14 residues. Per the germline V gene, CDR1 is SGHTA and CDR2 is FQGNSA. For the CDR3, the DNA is TGTGCCAGCAGCTTAAGTAGGGGTGGGGAGACCCAGTACTTC. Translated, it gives CASSLSRGGETQYF.

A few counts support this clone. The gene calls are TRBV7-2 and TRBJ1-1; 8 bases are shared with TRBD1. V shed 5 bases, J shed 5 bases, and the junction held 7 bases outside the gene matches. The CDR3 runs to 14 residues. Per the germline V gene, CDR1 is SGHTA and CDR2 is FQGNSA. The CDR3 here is CASSPRTGRTEAFF. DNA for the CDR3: TGTGCCAGCAGCCCACGGACAGGGCGGACTGAAGCTTTCTTT.

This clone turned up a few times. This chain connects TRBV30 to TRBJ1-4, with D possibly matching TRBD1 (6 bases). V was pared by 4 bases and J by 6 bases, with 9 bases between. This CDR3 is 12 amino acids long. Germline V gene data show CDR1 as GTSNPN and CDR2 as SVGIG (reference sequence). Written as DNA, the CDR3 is TGTGCCTGGATGGGGGCGGATGAAAAACTGTTTTTT. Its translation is CAWMGADEKLFF.

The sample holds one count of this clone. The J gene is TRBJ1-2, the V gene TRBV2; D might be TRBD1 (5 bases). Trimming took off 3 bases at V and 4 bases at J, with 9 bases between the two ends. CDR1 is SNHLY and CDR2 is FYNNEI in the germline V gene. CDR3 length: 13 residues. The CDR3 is CASSDQGGYGYTF. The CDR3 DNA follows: TGTGCCAGCAGTGACCAGGGAGGCTATGGCTACACCTTC. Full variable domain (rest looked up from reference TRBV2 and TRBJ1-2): EPEVTQTPSHQVTQMGQEVILRCVPISNHLYFYWYRQILGQKVEFLVSFYNNEISEKSEIFDDQFSVERPDGSNFTLKIRSTKLEDSAMYFCASSDQGGYGYTFGSGTRLTVV.

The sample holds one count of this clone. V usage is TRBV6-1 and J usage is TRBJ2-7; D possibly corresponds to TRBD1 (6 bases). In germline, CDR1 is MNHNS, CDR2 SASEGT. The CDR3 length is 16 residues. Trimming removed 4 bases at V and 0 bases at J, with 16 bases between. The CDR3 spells CASSGRQVSGSYEQYF. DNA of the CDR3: TGTGCCAGCAGTGGTCGACAGGTTTCTGGCTCCTACGAGCAGTACTTC.

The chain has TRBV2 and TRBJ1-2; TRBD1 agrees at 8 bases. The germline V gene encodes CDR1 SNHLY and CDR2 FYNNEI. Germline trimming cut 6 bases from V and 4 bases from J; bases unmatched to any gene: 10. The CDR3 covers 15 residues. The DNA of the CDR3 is TGTGCCAGCAGACGAGGACAGGGTGTAGGCTATGGCTACACCTTC. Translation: CASRRGQGVGYGYTF.

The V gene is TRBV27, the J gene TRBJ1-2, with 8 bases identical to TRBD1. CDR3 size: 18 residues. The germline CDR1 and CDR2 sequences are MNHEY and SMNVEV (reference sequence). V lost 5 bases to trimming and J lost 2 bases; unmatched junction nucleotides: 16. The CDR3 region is CASSPRPGRGRNNYGYTF. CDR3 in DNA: TGTGCCAGCAGTCCTCGCCCGGGCAGGGGGCGAAACAACTATGGCTACACCTTC.